This T cell receptor (beta chain) was identified during a study of T cells after yellow fever vaccination (dated by TCRdb to the late 2010s). For the wider study: The SMART-Seq v4 Ultra Low Input RNA kit was used to prepare libraries from fractions with low cell numbers. Two healthy male donors made up the cohort, one aged 18 to 29 years and the other aged 30 to 40 years. Bulk TCR alpha and beta repertoires were sequenced longitudinally to track T-cell clones before and after primary and booster YFV17D yellow fever vaccination. Blood was drawn at multiple timepoints before and after primary and secondary immunization, with bulk PBMC replicates and cell subsets isolated.

From the germline V gene, CDR1 is SGHAT and CDR2 is FQNNGV. The CDR3 numbers 18 residues from cysteine through phenylalanine. Only CDR3 DNA is held: 54 bases, read in frame from base 1. The germline ends are 19 bases apart after V is trimmed by 0 bases and J by 5 bases. Note on this clonotype: Its antigen specificity is not known. No qualities accompany the bases; no much larger clone lies one base away.

The treatment or condition label for this specimen denotes: live attenuated yellow fever vaccine strain. At each blood-draw timepoint, two biological replicates of bulk PBMCs were obtained. PBMCs were isolated from peripheral blood using a standard Ficoll-Paque protocol. TriZol was used to extract RNA from bulk PBMCs, CD4 and CD8 fractions, and dextramer-positive and dextramer-negative fractions. The paper as a whole reports these results and caveats: After the booster, most clones that had expanded after primary vaccination were detected again (about 97% of CD4 and around 88% of CD8), suggesting broad maintenance of memory. A small fraction of clonotypes showed up in both the CD4 and CD8 compartments, probably as a result of convergent recombination. FACS-sorted repertoires could contain abundant contaminating clonotypes from the bulk population, so computational filtering was required. Compared with the primary T-cell response, the secondary T-cell response was faster but weaker, reaching its peak on day 5 rather than on day 15. The study included only two donors, which limits how far the findings can be generalized.

Synthesis of TCR cDNA relied on 5'RACE template switching, a step that introduced a universal primer site along with unique molecular identifiers. Priming of cDNA synthesis was performed from both the TCR alpha and TCR beta constant segments. Library amplification used two PCR steps, and the second PCR step added sample barcodes and sequencing adapters. Sequencing of libraries was performed on Illumina HiSeq 2500 (2x100 bp) or NovaSeq (2x150 bp). In the source study's methods: Demultiplexing of reads and collapsing into UMI consensus sequences were performed with MIGEC, and V(D)J alignment was carried out with MiXCR. Vaccine-responding clonotypes were identified with edgeR using replicate PBMC samples, with FDR below 0.01 and a log2 fold change above 5 up to day 15 being required. Each bulk clonotype was labeled CD4 or CD8 based on which sequenced repertoire, CD4 or CD8, contained the clonotype at higher abundance. TCRdb applied fastp at Q25 and MiXCR to the public reads, then kept only in-frame beta chains. Duplicate CDR3 protein sequences are folded into a single record with the most common DNA and genes. The V and J calls here are based on TCRdb, not the publication. The sample has under 550,000 distinct CDR3 sequences on record, about a fifth of them singletons. Together, the top ten hold roughly a sixth of the sample.

The sequencing here drew on PBMCs, taken about 20 days after the first yellow fever vaccination. The rearranged segments are TRBV11-2 and TRBJ2-2, with the D call tentatively TRBD1 or TRBD2, each fitting 5 bases. This clonotype originated in a man younger than 35 who received the YFV17D yellow fever vaccine. The encoded CDR3 is CASSLDSWGKKDTGELFF. The nucleotide sequence reads as follows: TGTGCCAGCAGCTTAGATTCTTGGGGGAAGAAGGATACCGGGGAGCTGTTTTTT. When the CDR3 is completed using the reference TRBV11-2 and TRBJ2-2 genes on either side, the full variable domain is EAGVAQSPRYKIIEKRQSVAFWCNPISGHATLYWYQQILGQGPKLLIQFQNNGVVDDSQLPKDRFSAERLKGVDSTLKIQPAKLEDSAVYLCASSLDSWGKKDTGELFFGEGSRLTVL.